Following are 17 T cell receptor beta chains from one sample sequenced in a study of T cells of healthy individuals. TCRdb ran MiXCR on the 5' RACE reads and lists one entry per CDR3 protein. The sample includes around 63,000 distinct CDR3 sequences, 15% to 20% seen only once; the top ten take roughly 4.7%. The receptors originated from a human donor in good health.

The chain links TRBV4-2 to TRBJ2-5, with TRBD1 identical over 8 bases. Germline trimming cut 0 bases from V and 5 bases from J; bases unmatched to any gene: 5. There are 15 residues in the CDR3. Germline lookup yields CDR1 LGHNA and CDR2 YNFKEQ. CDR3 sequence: CASSQDWRQGETQYF. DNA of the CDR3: TGTGCCAGCAGCCAAGATTGGAGACAGGGGGAGACCCAGTACTTC.

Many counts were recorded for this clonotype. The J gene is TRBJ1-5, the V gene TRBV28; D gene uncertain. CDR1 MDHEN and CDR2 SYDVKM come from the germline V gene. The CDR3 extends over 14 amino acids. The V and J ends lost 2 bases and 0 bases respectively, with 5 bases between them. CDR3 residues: CASSLRYSNQPQHF. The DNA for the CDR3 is TGTGCCAGCAGTTTACGTTATAGCAATCAGCCCCAGCATTTT.

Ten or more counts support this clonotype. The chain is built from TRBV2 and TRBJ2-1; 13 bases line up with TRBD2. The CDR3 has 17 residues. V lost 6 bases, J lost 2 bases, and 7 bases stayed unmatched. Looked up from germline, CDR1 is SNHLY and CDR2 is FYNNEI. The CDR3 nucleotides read TGTGCCAGCAGAACCCGACTAGCGGGAGGTACCTACAATGAGCAGTTCTTC. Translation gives CASRTRLAGGTYNEQFF.

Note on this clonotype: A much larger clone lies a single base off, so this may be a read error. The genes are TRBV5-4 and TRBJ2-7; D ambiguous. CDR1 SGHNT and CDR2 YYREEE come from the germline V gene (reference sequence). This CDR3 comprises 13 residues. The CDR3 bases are TGTGCCAGCAGCTTGCGAGGCTCCTACGAGCGGTACTTC. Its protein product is CASSLRGSYERYF.

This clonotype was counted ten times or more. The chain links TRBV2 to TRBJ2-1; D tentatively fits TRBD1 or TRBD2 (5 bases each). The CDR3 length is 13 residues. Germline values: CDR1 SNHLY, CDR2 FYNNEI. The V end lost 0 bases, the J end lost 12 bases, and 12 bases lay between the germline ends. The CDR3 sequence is CASSEARGPGQFF. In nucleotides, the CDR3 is TGTGCCAGCAGTGAAGCACGGGGCCCAGGGCAGTTCTTC.

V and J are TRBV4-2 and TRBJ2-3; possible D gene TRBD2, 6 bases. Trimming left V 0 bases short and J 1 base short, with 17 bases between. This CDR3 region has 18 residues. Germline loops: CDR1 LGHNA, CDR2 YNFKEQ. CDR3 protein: CASSQERPGSGRTDTQYF. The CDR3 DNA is TGTGCCAGCAGCCAAGAGCGGCCGGGTAGCGGTCGCACAGATACGCAGTATTTT.

CDR3 sequence (DNA): TGTGCCAGCAGCTTAGAGAGCTCCTACAATGAGCAGTTCTTC. Residues: CASSLESSYNEQFF. V gene TRBV7-9 combines with J gene TRBJ2-1; D gene ambiguous. CDR1 is SEHNR, CDR2 FQNEAQ, per germline (reference sequence). The CDR3 spans 14 residues. Trimming shortened V by 1 base and J by 0 bases, and 4 bases separated the two germline ends. Complete variable domain (other parts from reference TRBV7-9 and TRBJ2-1): DTGVSQNPRHKITKRGQNVTFRCDPISEHNRLYWYRQTLGQGPEFLTYFQNEAQLEKSRLLSDRFSAERPKGSFSTLEIQRTEQGDSAMYLCASSLESSYNEQFFGPGTRLTVL.

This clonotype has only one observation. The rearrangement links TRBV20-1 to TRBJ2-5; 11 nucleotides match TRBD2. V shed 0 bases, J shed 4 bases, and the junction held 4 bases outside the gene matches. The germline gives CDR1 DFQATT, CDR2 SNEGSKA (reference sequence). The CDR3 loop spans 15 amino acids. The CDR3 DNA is TGCAGTGCTAGAGATCAAGGGACTAGCGGAGAGACCCAGTACTTC. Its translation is CSARDQGTSGETQYF.

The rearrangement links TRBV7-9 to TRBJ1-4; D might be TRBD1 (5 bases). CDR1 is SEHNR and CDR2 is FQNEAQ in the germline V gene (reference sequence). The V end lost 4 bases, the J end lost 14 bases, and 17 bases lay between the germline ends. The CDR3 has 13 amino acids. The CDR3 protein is CASSSYGGEWLFF. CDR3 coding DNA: TGTGCCAGCAGCTCATATGGGGGGGAGTGGCTGTTTTTT.

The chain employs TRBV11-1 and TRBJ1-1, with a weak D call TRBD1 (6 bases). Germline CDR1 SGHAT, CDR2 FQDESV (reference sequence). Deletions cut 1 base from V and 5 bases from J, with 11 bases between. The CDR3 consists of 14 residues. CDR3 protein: CASSLDGGMTEAFF. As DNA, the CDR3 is TGTGCCAGCAGCTTAGACGGGGGCATGACTGAAGCTTTCTTT.

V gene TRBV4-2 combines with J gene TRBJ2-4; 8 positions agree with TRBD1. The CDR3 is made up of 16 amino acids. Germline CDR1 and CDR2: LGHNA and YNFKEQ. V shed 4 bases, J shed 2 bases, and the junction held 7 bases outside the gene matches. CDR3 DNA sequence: TGTGCCAGCAGCCCCGGACAGGGATCGACCAAAAACATTCAGTACTTC. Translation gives CASSPGQGSTKNIQYF.

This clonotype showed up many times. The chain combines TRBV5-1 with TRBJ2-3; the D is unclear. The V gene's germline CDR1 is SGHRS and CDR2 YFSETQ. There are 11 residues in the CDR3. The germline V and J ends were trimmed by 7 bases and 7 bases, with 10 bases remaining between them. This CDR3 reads CASRLGNTQYF. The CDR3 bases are TGCGCCAGCCGACTTGGGAATACGCAGTATTTT. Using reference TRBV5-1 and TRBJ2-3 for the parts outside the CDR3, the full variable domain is KAGVTQTPRYLIKTRGQQVTLSCSPISGHRSVSWYQQTPGQGLQFLFEYFSETQRNKGNFPGRFSGRQFSNSRSEMNVSTLELGDSALYLCASRLGNTQYFGPGTRLTVL.

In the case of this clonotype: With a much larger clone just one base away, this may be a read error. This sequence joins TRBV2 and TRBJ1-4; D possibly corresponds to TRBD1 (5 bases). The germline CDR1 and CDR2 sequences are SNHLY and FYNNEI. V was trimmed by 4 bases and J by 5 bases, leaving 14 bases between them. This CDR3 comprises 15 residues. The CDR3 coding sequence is TGTGCCAGCAGTGCTTTCATGGGGCGGAATGAAAAACTGTTTTTT. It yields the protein CASSAFMGRNEKLFF.

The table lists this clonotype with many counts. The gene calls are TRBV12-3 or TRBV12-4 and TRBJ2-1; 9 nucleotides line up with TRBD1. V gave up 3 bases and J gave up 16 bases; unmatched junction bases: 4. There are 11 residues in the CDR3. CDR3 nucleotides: TGTGCCAGCAGTTTCGGGACAGGGAAATTCTTC. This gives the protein CASSFGTGKFF.

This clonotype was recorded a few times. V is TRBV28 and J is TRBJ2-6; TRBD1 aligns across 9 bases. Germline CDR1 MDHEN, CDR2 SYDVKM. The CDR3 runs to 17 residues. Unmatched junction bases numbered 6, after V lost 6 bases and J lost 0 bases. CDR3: CASRPDRGFSGANVLTF. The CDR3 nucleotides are TGTGCCAGCAGGCCGGACAGGGGATTCTCTGGGGCCAACGTCCTGACTTTC.

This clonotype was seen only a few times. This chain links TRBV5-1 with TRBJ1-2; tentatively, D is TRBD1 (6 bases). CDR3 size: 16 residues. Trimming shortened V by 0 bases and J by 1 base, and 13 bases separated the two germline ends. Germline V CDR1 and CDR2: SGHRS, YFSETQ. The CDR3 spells CASSLGRGPINYGYTF. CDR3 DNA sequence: TGCGCCAGCAGCTTGGGCAGGGGACCGATTAACTATGGCTACACCTTC. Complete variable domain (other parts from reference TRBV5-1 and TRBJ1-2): KAGVTQTPRYLIKTRGQQVTLSCSPISGHRSVSWYQQTPGQGLQFLFEYFSETQRNKGNFPGRFSGRQFSNSRSEMNVSTLELGDSALYLCASSLGRGPINYGYTFGSGTRLTVV.

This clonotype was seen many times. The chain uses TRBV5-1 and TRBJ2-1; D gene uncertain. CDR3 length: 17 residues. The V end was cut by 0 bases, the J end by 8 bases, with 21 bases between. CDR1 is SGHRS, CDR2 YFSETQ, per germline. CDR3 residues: CASSLVTRKGGRDEQFF. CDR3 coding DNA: TGCGCCAGCAGCTTGGTTACGAGGAAGGGTGGAAGGGATGAGCAGTTCTTC.